This T cell receptor beta chain stems from a study of blood T cell repertoires in COVID-19. Overall study context: In each case, the material was cDNA or gDNA derived from T cells, B-cell-depleted T cells, or PBMCs.

Trimming cost V 3 bases and J 4 bases, with 8 bases left between them. CDR1 and CDR2 from the germline V gene are SGDLS and YYNGEE. This CDR3 is 13 amino acids long. Assignments of participants to cohorts depended upon their own reported clinical history. Libraries were prepared by immunoSEQ multiplex PCR; TCRdb keeps only in-frame clonotypes and omits some of them. The sample records roughly 200,000 clones, approximately 89% being singletons. The TCR comes from a man aged 40-49 years who had recovered from COVID-19. Source material: PBMCs or T cells enriched from blood (not recorded which). The V call is TRBV9, the J call TRBJ1-5; D remains ambiguous. CDR3 in amino acids: CASSDGENQPQHF. In DNA, the CDR3 is TGTGCCAGCAGCGACGGGGAAAATCAGCCCCAGCATTTT.